The 19 T cell receptor beta chains below come from one sample, sequenced in a study of blood T cell repertoires in COVID-19. Profiling relied on immunoSEQ multiplex PCR, and the TCRdb table lists in-frame clones only, not all of them. In the table there are just over 250,000 clones, over 80% of which are singletons. The sample comprised peripheral blood. The receptors were gathered from a woman in her 70s with COVID-19, enrolled during active disease.

The chain employs TRBV11-2 and TRBJ1-2; 9 bases map to TRBD1. V was pared by 6 bases and J by 8 bases, with 10 bases of the junction left unmatched. From germline, CDR1 is SGHAT and CDR2 FQNNGV. CDR3 length: 14 amino acids. The CDR3 bases are TGTGCCAGCAGAAACCCAGGACAGGGGAAGGGCTACACCTTC. It translates to CASRNPGQGKGYTF.

This chain connects TRBV14 to TRBJ2-1; TRBD2 matches 12 bases. After removal of 4 bases from V and 4 bases from J, the junction contained 8 bases not matched to a gene. The germline V gene encodes CDR1 SGHDN and CDR2 FVKESK. The CDR3 is made up of 17 amino acids. The CDR3 loop reads CASSPLPGLAGYNEQFF. CDR3 coding DNA: TGTGCCAGCAGCCCTCTACCCGGACTAGCGGGATACAATGAGCAGTTCTTC.

The J gene is TRBJ2-4, the V gene TRBV30; D gene unclear. V dropped 5 bases and J dropped 0 bases, with 5 bases sitting between them. In germline, CDR1 is GTSNPN, CDR2 SVGIG (reference sequence). The CDR3 has 12 amino acids. Here the CDR3 reads CAWRLAKNIQYF. In nucleotides, the CDR3 is TGTGCCTGGCGACTAGCCAAAAACATTCAGTACTTC.

This rearrangement joins TRBV5-3 to TRBJ2-1; possible D gene TRBD2, 5 bases. TRBV5-3 has ORF status, its function being uncertain. Trimming removed 2 bases at V and 5 bases at J, with 14 bases between. This CDR3 comprises 15 residues. CDR3 DNA sequence: TGTGCCAGAAGCTTCAAATGGACTTTGAACAATGAGCAGTTCTTC. Translation: CARSFKWTLNNEQFF.

In regard to this clone: The sample carries other DNA sequences with the same CDR3. The V gene is TRBV7-2, the J gene TRBJ1-1; D may be TRBD1 (6 bases). There are 13 residues in the CDR3. CDR1 SGHTA and CDR2 FQGNSA come from the germline V gene. The V end was cut by 5 bases, the J end by 1 base, with 8 bases between. The CDR3 region has the DNA TGTGCCAGCAGCCTACAGGGGAACACTGAAGCTTTCTTT. Translation gives CASSLQGNTEAFF.

The rearrangement links TRBV6-5 to TRBJ1-2; perhaps TRBD1 as D (6 bases). The CDR3 totals 13 residues. Germline V gives CDR1 MNHEY, CDR2 SVGAGI. The V end was cut by 7 bases, the J end by 4 bases, with 13 bases between. CDR3 in DNA: TGTGCCAGCAAACGACAGGTTACCTATGGCTACACCTTC. Its translation: CASKRQVTYGYTF.

This clone turned up a few times. V gene TRBV30 combines with J gene TRBJ1-1; D gene ambiguous. The V end lost 4 bases, the J end lost 3 bases, and 9 bases lay between the germline ends. Germline CDR1 reads GTSNPN; CDR2 reads SVGIG (reference sequence). CDR3 size: 12 residues. CDR3 nucleotides: TGTGCCTGGAATGGCGGCTACACTGAAGCTTTCTTT. Translating gives CAWNGGYTEAFF.

This clone has a single count. This chain links TRBV19 with TRBJ1-1; D may be TRBD1 (5 bases). Germline CDR1 LNHDA, CDR2 SQIVND (reference sequence). The CDR3 loop spans 14 amino acids. V was pared by 3 bases and J by 3 bases, with 11 bases between. The CDR3 here is CASSMAGGDTEAFF. DNA for the CDR3: TGTGCCAGTAGTATGGCTGGGGGGGACACTGAAGCTTTCTTT.

V gene TRBV7-2 combines with J gene TRBJ2-2; D remains ambiguous. Germline assignment: CDR1 SGHTA and CDR2 FQGNSA. The V end lost 5 bases, the J end lost 11 bases, and 9 bases lay between the germline ends. The CDR3 length is 11 residues. DNA for the CDR3: TGTGCCAGCAGCGCCCGCCTAGAGCTGTTTTTT. Translated: CASSARLELFF. Variable domain in full (rest from reference TRBV7-2 and TRBJ2-2): GAGVSQSPSNKVTEKGKDVELRCDPISGHTALYWYRQSLGQGLEFLIYFQGNSAPDKSGLPSDRFSAERTGGSVSTLTIQRTQQEDSAVYLCASSARLELFFGEGSRLTVL.

This clone appeared a single time. This chain joins TRBV15 and TRBJ2-3; D unresolved. The CDR3 runs 17 residues. V lost 0 bases to trimming and J lost 0 bases, with 13 bases between them. In germline, CDR1 is LNHNV, CDR2 YYDKDF (reference sequence). The CDR3 loop reads CATSRDGAVISTDTQYF. CDR3 sequence (DNA): TGTGCCACCAGCAGAGATGGAGCAGTCATAAGCACAGATACGCAGTATTTT.

The rearrangement joins TRBV11-3 to TRBJ2-7; tentative D call: TRBD1 (5 bases). With 1 base removed from V and 1 base from J, the gap between germline ends came to 11 bases. The CDR3 has 15 residues. In germline, CDR1 is SGHNT, CDR2 YENEEA. CDR3 bases: TGTGCCAGCAGCTTAGGGACACCCTTTTCCTACGAGCAGTACTTC. It encodes CASSLGTPFSYEQYF.

V and J are TRBV7-3 and TRBJ2-7; TRBD2 agrees at 11 bases. V lost 2 bases to trimming and J lost 4 bases; unmatched junction nucleotides: 4. The CDR3 runs to 15 residues. Germline V gives CDR1 SGHTA, CDR2 FQGTGA. DNA of the CDR3: TGTGCCAGCAGCTTAGATACTAGCGGGGGATACGAGCAGTACTTC. It is translated as CASSLDTSGGYEQYF.

V and J are TRBV12-3 or TRBV12-4 and TRBJ1-2, with 7 bases lining up with TRBD1. This CDR3 contains 12 residues. J gave up 9 bases and V 3 bases, and 4 bases lay outside the gene matches. The CDR3 coding sequence is TGTGCCAGCAGTTTCCCGGGACAGCGCTACACCTTC. Its translation is CASSFPGQRYTF.

The genes are TRBV5-4 and TRBJ2-5; 7 bases agree with TRBD1. The CDR3 runs 15 residues. V dropped 4 bases and J dropped 4; count of bases not matched to a gene: 10. Germline-derived CDR1 and CDR2 are SGHNT and YYREEE (reference sequence). CDR3 DNA: TGTGCCAGCAGCCCCAGACAGGGATACACAGAGACCCAGTACTTC. This translates into CASSPRQGYTETQYF.

The genes are TRBV10-3 and TRBJ2-5; 10 bases map to TRBD1. Losses at the gene ends were 7 bases for V and 4 bases for J; bases not matched to a gene: 6. CDR1 is ENHRY, CDR2 SYGVKD, per germline. The CDR3 is 14 residues long. CDR3 DNA: TGTGCCATCAATGGACAGGGGGAGGGAGAGACCCAGTACTTC. Protein product: CAINGQGEGETQYF.

This chain connects TRBV7-2 to TRBJ1-6, with 7 bases identical to TRBD1. The CDR3 sequence is 13 residues long. J gave up 11 bases and V 3 bases, and 4 bases lay outside the gene matches. Germline assignment: CDR1 SGHTA and CDR2 FQGNSA. In nucleotides, the CDR3 is TGTGCCAGCAGCTTGGACAGGACGCCACCCCTCCACTTT. Translating it yields CASSLDRTPPLHF. The complete variable domain, with remaining parts taken from reference TRBV7-2 and TRBJ1-6, reads GAGVSQSPSNKVTEKGKDVELRCDPISGHTALYWYRQSLGQGLEFLIYFQGNSAPDKSGLPSDRFSAERTGGSVSTLTIQRTQQEDSAVYLCASSLDRTPPLHFGNGTRLTVT.

V and J are TRBV28 and TRBJ1-1, with 7 positions matching TRBD1. V dropped 5 bases and J dropped 3; count of bases not matched to a gene: 9. The CDR3 spans 15 residues. In germline, CDR1 is MDHEN, CDR2 SYDVKM. CDR3: CASSLDRAGDTEAFF. In DNA form, the CDR3 reads TGTGCCAGCAGTCTCGACAGGGCAGGGGACACTGAAGCTTTCTTT.

The chain carries TRBV23-1 and TRBJ1-1; D ambiguous. TRBV23-1 is an open reading frame whose function is uncertain. This CDR3 has 13 amino acids. Trimming removed 6 bases at V and 0 bases at J, with 8 bases between. The CDR3 loop is CASSKQVNTEAFF. CDR3 DNA sequence: TGCGCCAGCAGCAAACAAGTGAACACTGAAGCTTTCTTT.

Of note for this clone: The junction differs from germline at one of its ends, possibly a read error. The rearrangement uses TRBV24-1 and TRBJ2-7, with a possible D match to TRBD1 (6 bases). Germline-derived CDR1 and CDR2 are KGHDR and SFDVKD. The CDR3 length is 11 residues. DNA of the CDR3: TGTGCCACCAGTGACAGGACAGTCCGTAACTTC. It specifies CATSDRTVRNF.